Given below is one T cell receptor (beta chain) in context. Its antigen is not known. Measured with immunoSEQ multiplex PCR; TCRdb has only the in-frame clones, and not every one. The table has about 33,000 clones, 70% to 80% seen once. This specimen comes from a study of PD-1 blockade in classical Hodgkin lymphoma. Study-level results: Patients with an early start, nivolumab under 1 year after ASCT, were excluded. Complete responders matched newly diagnosed patients in baseline diversity.

The time point denotes: cycle 4 day 1 (C4D1), after more than five weeks of nivolumab. After autologous stem cell transplantation all patients relapsed, and prior brentuximab vedotin exposure differed between cohorts. This receptor was obtained from a human donor with classical Hodgkin lymphoma. The material sequenced was peripheral blood mononuclear cells (PBMCs), taken before the fourth cycle of nivolumab.

Written as DNA, the CDR3 is TGTGCCAGCAGCCTGGGACTAGCGGGAGGGGGAGGGGACAATGAGCAGTTCTTC. Protein product: CASSLGLAGGGGDNEQFF. The rearrangement links TRBV7-8 to TRBJ2-1; 16 bases agree with TRBD2. The CDR3 has 18 residues. Germline CDR1 and CDR2: SGHVS and FQNEAQ. V lost 5 bases to trimming and J lost 5 bases; unmatched junction nucleotides: 9.